This T cell receptor (beta chain) was recorded in a study of siplizumab effects on memory and regulatory T cells. Profiling relied on immunoSEQ multiplex PCR, and the TCRdb table lists in-frame clones only, not all of them. The table includes approximately 110,000 clones, approximately 94% detected once. As concerns this clone: Its antigen is undetermined.

Study-wide results and caveats: Naive T cells appeared more varied than memory cells and looked like key alloresponse contributors. Most alloreactive clones went unmapped to unstimulated subsets; only a minor fraction mapped. Where siplizumab was present, mappable alloreactive CD4+ clones averaged 68.8% Treg-derived, compared with 25% to 30% in controls. Alloreactive sequences whose origin lay in unstimulated CD4+ memory cells were significantly reduced by siplizumab.

This CDR3 comprises 15 residues. Trimming removed 3 bases at V and 6 bases at J, with 17 bases between. Germline V gene sequence: CDR1 GTSNPN, CDR2 SVGIG (reference sequence). The receptor was isolated from a human donor in good health. V and J are TRBV30 and TRBJ1-4, with D possibly being TRBD1 (6 bases). Sequences were obtained from CD4+ T cells sorted from blood. The CDR3 loop reads CAWSHLQGGHEKLFF. The CDR3 DNA follows: TGTGCCTGGAGCCACTTACAGGGAGGGCATGAAAAACTGTTTTTT.